This T cell receptor (beta chain) was profiled in a study of shared clonotypes between healthy human individuals. Repertoires were generated with immunoSEQ multiplex PCR, while TCRdb's copy carries only in-frame clones and drops some. The table shows some 660,000 clones, with around four fifths occurring only once. There were no recent acute infections or vaccinations among the donors, who were healthy HIV-negative adults. The investigators split CD4+ cells into a CD45RA+ naive subset and a CD45RA-negative memory subset. The CDR3 has 14 amino acids. V was pared by 3 bases and J by 0 bases, with 9 bases between. Per the germline V gene, CDR1 is MGHDK and CDR2 is SYGVNS.

What was sequenced was memory CD4+ T cells sorted from blood. Subset here: CD45RA-negative fraction. This rearrangement joins TRBV25-1 to TRBJ2-7; D is uncertain. This sequence originates from a young woman in good health. CDR3 amino acids: CASSEDPNSYEQYF. The CDR3 bases are TGTGCCAGCAGTGAGGACCCGAACTCCTACGAGCAGTACTTC.